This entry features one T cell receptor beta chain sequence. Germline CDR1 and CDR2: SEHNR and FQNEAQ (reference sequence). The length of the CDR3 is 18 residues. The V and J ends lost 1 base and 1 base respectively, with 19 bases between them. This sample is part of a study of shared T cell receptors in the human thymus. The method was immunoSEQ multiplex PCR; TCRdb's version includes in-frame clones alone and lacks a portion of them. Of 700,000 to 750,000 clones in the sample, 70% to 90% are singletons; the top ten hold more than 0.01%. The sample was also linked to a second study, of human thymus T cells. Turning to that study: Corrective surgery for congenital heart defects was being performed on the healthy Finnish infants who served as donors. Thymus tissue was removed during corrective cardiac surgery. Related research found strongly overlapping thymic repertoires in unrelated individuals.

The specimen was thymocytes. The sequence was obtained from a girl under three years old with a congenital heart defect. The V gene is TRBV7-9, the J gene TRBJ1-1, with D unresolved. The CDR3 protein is CASSLGVVAVGSNTEAFF. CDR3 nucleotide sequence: TGTGCCAGCAGCTTAGGAGTGGTGGCGGTTGGCTCGAACACTGAAGCTTTCTTT.